These 11 T cell receptor beta chains were all obtained from the same sample, sequenced in a study of beta chain features in type 1 diabetes. Their target antigens are unknown. The whole isolated RNA underwent reverse transcription, so sequencing captured expressed TCRB transcripts. Here immunoSEQ multiplex PCR was the method, and the copy in TCRdb shows in-frame clones only, minus some. The table records some 700,000 clones, over 10% of them present only once. Study conclusions and caveats: In all four CD4+ subsets, TCRB CDR3 length was significantly, moderately reduced in type 1 diabetes.

Material for sequencing was naive CD4+ T cells from blood. Source of these receptors: a man aged 18-30 years with type 1 diabetes.

V usage is TRBV11-3 and J usage is TRBJ2-3; no firm D call. Trimming pared 5 bases from V and 0 bases from J, leaving 12 bases between. From germline, CDR1 is SGHNT and CDR2 YENEEA. The CDR3 is made up of 15 amino acids. CDR3 nucleotides: TGTGCCAGCAGCCCCCGGCTGGCTAGCACAGATACGCAGTATTTT. It codes for CASSPRLASTDTQYF.

The gene calls are TRBV7-8 and TRBJ2-3, with D possibly TRBD1 on 6 matching bases. V was cut by 1 base and J by 4 bases, with 15 bases left in between. The V gene's germline CDR1 is SGHVS and CDR2 FQNEAQ. CDR3 length: 16 residues. The CDR3 sequence: CASSLEGVVSADTQYF. Here the CDR3 DNA reads TGTGCCAGCAGCTTAGAGGGGGTTGTTAGTGCAGATACGCAGTATTTT.

The sample holds a few counts of this clone. This chain joins TRBV19 and TRBJ2-1; 9 bases fit TRBD1. The germline V gene has CDR1 LNHDA and CDR2 SQIVND (reference sequence). The CDR3 extends over 14 amino acids. The ends lost 4 bases at V and 8 bases at J; junction bases unmatched: 6. The CDR3 region has the DNA TGTGCCAGTAGTACGGGACAGGGTTATGATGAGCAGTTCTTC. Its translation: CASSTGQGYDEQFF. Supplemented by reference TRBV19 and TRBJ2-1, the full variable domain reads DGGITQSPKYLFRKEGQNVTLSCEQNLNHDAMYWYRQDPGQGLRLIYYSQIVNDFQKGDIAEGYSVSREKKESFPLTVTSAQKNPTAFYLCASSTGQGYDEQFFGPGTRLTVL.

This clone was picked up a small number of times. The chain employs TRBV9 and TRBJ2-5; D may be TRBD2 (6 bases). CDR3 length equals 17 residues. The V end lost 4 bases, the J end lost 5 bases, and 24 bases lay between the germline ends. CDR1 is SGDLS and CDR2 is YYNGEE in the germline V gene. In nucleotides, the CDR3 is TGTGCCAGCAGCCCAGGAGGGGACCGACGTGGAGGGGAGACCCAGTACTTC. Amino acids: CASSPGGDRRGGETQYF.

Comments on this clone: The sample contains more than one DNA sequence encoding this CDR3. V usage is TRBV30 and J usage is TRBJ2-7; the D is unclear. The germline V gene encodes CDR1 GTSNPN and CDR2 SVGIG (reference sequence). CDR3 length equals 11 residues. V shed 0 bases and J shed 4 bases, with 4 bases lying between them. CDR3 sequence reads: CAWSVTYEQYF. CDR3 bases: TGTGCCTGGAGTGTCACGTACGAGCAGTACTTC.

This clone has just a few counts. The sample has other DNA sequences that encode this CDR3 too. This chain joins TRBV29-1 and TRBJ2-5; the D is unclear. The V gene lost 4 bases and the J gene lost 2 bases, with 5 bases spanning the gap. This CDR3 contains 11 residues. Germline V lookup: CDR1 SQVTM, CDR2 ANQGSEA. The CDR3 protein is CSVAPQETQYF. DNA of the CDR3: TGCAGCGTTGCCCCTCAAGAGACCCAGTACTTC.

The rearrangement links TRBV7-9 to TRBJ1-1, with D unclear. The CDR3 sequence is 14 residues long. Trimming stripped 5 bases from V and 3 bases from J, with 13 bases between. Germline CDR1 reads SEHNR; CDR2 reads FQNEAQ (reference sequence). CDR3 sequence: CASSLARGYTEAFF. The CDR3 nucleotides are TGTGCCAGCAGCCTGGCCCGGGGTTACACTGAAGCTTTCTTT.

About this clone: Distinct nucleotide sequences in the sample also encode this CDR3. The CDR3 spells CASSLGQNYGYTF. Here the CDR3 DNA reads TGCGCCAGCAGCCTCGGACAGAACTATGGCTACACCTTC. The gene calls are TRBV5-1 and TRBJ1-2, with D perhaps matching TRBD1 (6 bases). The germline CDR1 and CDR2 sequences are SGHRS and YFSETQ. V lost 4 bases to trimming and J lost 2 bases, with 9 bases between them. The CDR3 is made up of 13 amino acids. The complete variable domain, with remaining parts taken from reference TRBV5-1 and TRBJ1-2, reads KAGVTQTPRYLIKTRGQQVTLSCSPISGHRSVSWYQQTPGQGLQFLFEYFSETQRNKGNFPGRFSGRQFSNSRSEMNVSTLELGDSALYLCASSLGQNYGYTFGSGTRLTVV.

This clone was picked up a small number of times. The genes are TRBV5-1 and TRBJ2-1; D possibly matches TRBD1 or TRBD2 (6 bases each). Looked up from germline, CDR1 is SGHRS and CDR2 is YFSETQ. The CDR3 totals 15 residues. The V end lost 4 bases, the J end lost 5 bases, and 16 bases lay between the germline ends. The CDR3 region has the DNA TGCGCCAGCAGCGCGGGGACACCCGAAAACAATGAGCAGTTCTTC. Translation: CASSAGTPENNEQFF. The full variable domain, completed using reference TRBV5-1 and TRBJ2-1, is KAGVTQTPRYLIKTRGQQVTLSCSPISGHRSVSWYQQTPGQGLQFLFEYFSETQRNKGNFPGRFSGRQFSNSRSEMNVSTLELGDSALYLCASSAGTPENNEQFFGPGTRLTVL.

The chain links TRBV7-2 to TRBJ1-5; 8 bases are a match to TRBD1. Trimming removed 5 bases from V and 3 bases from J; junction bases left unmatched: 6. The CDR3 contains 15 residues. Germline CDR1 and CDR2: SGHTA and FQGNSA. This CDR3 reads CASSPDRGLNQPQHF. The CDR3 nucleotides read TGTGCCAGCAGCCCTGACAGGGGACTCAATCAGCCCCAGCATTTT.

This clone showed up just a few times. The rearrangement uses TRBV5-1 and TRBJ2-7; D is ambiguous. V was shortened by 4 bases and J by 1 base, with 12 bases between the two germline ends. Germline V lookup: CDR1 SGHRS, CDR2 YFSETQ. This CDR3 is 14 amino acids long. The CDR3 region has the DNA TGCGCCAGCAGCGCTACACAAACATCCTACGAGCAGTACTTC. It specifies CASSATQTSYEQYF.